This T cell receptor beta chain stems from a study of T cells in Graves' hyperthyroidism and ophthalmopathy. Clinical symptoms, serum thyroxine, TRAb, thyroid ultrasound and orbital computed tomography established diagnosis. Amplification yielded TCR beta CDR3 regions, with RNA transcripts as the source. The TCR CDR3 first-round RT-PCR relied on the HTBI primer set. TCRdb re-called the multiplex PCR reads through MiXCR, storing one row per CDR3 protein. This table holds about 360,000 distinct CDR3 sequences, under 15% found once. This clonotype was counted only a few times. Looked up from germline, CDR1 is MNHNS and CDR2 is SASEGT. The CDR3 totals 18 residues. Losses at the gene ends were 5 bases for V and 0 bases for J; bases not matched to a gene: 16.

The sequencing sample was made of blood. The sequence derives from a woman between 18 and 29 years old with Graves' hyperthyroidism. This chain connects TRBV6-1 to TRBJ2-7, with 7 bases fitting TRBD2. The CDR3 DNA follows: TGTGCCAGCAGTAAACCATTCTTCTCAGCGGGATACTCCTACGAGCAGTACTTC. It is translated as CASSKPFFSAGYSYEQYF.